The present T cell receptor beta chain was sequenced within a study of T cell responses to AZD1222 COVID-19 vaccine. Regarding the study as a whole: Clonal diversity may have been underestimated, and the donors were mostly white British, with more females than males. Nearly half of spike-specific TCRs reportedly go after variant regions that carry no mutations. At baseline, seropositivity was found in only six or seven AZD1222 recipients.

The CDR3 length is 12 residues. Trimming stripped 4 bases from V and 11 bases from J, with 15 bases between. Looked up from germline, CDR1 is SGHTA and CDR2 is FQGNSA. The table came from immunoSEQ multiplex PCR; TCRdb's copy has only in-frame clones and leaves some out. The sample contains about 120,000 clones, roughly 82% of which appear only once. Concerning this clone: Antigen unknown.

This sequence was found in an adult who received the AZD1222 COVID-19 vaccine. The sample here was peripheral blood, taken 28 days after the second AZD1222 dose. This chain links TRBV7-2 with TRBJ2-7; D might be TRBD2 (6 bases). CDR3 sequence reads: CASSSPGGLKYF. CDR3 DNA sequence: TGTGCCAGCAGCTCTCCCGGAGGGCTCAAGTACTTC.